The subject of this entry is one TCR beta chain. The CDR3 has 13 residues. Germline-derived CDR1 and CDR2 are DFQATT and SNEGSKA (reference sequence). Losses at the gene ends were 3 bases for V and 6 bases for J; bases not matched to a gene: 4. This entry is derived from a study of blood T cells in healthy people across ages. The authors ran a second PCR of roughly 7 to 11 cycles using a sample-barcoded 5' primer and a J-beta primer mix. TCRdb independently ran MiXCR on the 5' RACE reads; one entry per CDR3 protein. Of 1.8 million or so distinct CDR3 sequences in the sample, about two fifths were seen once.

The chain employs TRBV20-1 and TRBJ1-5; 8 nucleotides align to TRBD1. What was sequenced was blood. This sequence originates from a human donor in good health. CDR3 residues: CSARDRVGQPQHF. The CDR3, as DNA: TGCAGTGCTAGGGACAGGGTGGGTCAGCCCCAGCATTTT.